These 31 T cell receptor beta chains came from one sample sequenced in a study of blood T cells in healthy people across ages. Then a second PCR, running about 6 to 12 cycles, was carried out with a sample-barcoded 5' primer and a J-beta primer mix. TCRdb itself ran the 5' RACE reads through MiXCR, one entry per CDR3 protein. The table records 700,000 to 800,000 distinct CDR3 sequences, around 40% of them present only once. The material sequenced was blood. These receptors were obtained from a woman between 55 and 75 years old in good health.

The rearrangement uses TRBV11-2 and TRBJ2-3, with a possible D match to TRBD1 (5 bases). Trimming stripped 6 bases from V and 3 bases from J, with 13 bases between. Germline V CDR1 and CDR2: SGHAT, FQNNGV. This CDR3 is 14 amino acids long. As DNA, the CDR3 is TGTGCCAGCAGAGGAAACGCAGGGACAGATACGCAGTATTTT. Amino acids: CASRGNAGTDTQYF. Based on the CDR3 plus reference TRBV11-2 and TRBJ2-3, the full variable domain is EAGVAQSPRYKIIEKRQSVAFWCNPISGHATLYWYQQILGQGPKLLIQFQNNGVVDDSQLPKDRFSAERLKGVDSTLKIQPAKLEDSAVYLCASRGNAGTDTQYFGPGTRLTVL.

DNA for the CDR3: TGCAGTGCTGAACTAGCGGGGGTCTTCTACGAGCAGTACTTC. Translation gives CSAELAGVFYEQYF. The V and J genes are TRBV20-1 and TRBJ2-7; the match to TRBD2 covers 11 bases. The V segment lost 5 bases and the J segment 3 bases; nucleotides outside the gene matches: 6. This CDR3 contains 14 residues. CDR1 is DFQATT, CDR2 SNEGSKA, per germline (reference sequence).

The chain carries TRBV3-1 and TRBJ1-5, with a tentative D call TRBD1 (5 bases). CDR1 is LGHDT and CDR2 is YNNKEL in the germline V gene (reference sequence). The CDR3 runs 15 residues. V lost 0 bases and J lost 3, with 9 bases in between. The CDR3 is CASSQEGGYNQPQHF. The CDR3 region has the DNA TGTGCCAGCAGCCAAGAGGGGGGATACAATCAGCCCCAGCATTTT. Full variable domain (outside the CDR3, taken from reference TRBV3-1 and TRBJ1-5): DTAVSQTPKYLVTQMGNDKSIKCEQNLGHDTMYWYKQDSKKFLKIMFSYNNKELIINETVPNRFSPKSPDKAHLNLHINSLELGDSAVYFCASSQEGGYNQPQHFGDGTRLSIL.

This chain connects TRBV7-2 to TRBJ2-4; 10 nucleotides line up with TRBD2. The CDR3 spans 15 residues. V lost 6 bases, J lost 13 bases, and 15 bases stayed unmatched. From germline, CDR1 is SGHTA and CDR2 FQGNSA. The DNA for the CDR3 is TGTGCCAGCAGACAACCGGGACTAGCGTTCAATGAGCAGTACTTC. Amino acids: CASRQPGLAFNEQYF.

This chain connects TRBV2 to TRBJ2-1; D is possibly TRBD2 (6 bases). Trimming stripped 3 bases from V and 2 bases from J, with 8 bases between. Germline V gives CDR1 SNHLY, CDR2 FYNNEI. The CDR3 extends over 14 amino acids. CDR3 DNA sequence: TGTGCCAGCAGTGAGCGGACTACCTACAATGAGCAGTTCTTC. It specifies CASSERTTYNEQFF. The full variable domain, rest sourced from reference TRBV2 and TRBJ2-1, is EPEVTQTPSHQVTQMGQEVILRCVPISNHLYFYWYRQILGQKVEFLVSFYNNEISEKSEIFDDQFSVERPDGSNFTLKIRSTKLEDSAMYFCASSERTTYNEQFFGPGTRLTVL.

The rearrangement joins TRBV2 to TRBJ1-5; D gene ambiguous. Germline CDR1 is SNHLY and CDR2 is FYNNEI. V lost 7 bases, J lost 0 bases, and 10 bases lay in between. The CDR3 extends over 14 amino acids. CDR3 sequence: CASTEHLSNQPQHF. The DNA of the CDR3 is TGTGCCAGCACCGAACACCTTAGCAATCAGCCCCAGCATTTT.

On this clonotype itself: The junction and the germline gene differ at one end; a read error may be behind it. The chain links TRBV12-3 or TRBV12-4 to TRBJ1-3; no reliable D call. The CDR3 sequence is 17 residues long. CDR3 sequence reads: CPSSSPIRLSSGNTIYF. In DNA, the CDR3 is TGTCCCAGCAGTTCACCTATTAGACTGAGCTCTGGAAACACCATATATTTT.

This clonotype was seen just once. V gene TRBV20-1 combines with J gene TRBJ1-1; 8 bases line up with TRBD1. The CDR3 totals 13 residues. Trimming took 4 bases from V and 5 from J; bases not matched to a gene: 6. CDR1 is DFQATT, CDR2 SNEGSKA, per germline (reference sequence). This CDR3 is CSATGQGWTEAFF. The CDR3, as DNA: TGCAGTGCTACCGGACAGGGTTGGACTGAAGCTTTCTTT.

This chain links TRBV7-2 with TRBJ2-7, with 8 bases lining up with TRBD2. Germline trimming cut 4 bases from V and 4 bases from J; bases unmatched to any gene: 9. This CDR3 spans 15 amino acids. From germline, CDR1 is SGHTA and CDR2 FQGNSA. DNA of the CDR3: TGTGCCAGCAGCTCCGGAGCGGGAGCGTCTTACGAGCAGTACTTC. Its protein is CASSSGAGASYEQYF.

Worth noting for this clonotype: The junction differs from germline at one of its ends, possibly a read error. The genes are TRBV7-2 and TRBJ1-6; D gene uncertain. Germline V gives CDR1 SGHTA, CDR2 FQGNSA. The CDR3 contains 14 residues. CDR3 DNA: TGTGCCAGCAGCTTTAAGGGAACTAATTCACCCCCCCACTTT. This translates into CASSFKGTNSPPHF.

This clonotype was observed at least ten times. The DNA for the CDR3 is TGTGCCAGCAGTCCCCTCGGTAGCGGGGTAAATGAGCAGTTCTTC. Translated: CASSPLGSGVNEQFF. J is TRBJ2-1 and V is TRBV12-3 or TRBV12-4; 8 positions match TRBD2. Germline trimming cut 5 bases from V and 7 bases from J; bases unmatched to any gene: 10. This CDR3 has 15 residues.

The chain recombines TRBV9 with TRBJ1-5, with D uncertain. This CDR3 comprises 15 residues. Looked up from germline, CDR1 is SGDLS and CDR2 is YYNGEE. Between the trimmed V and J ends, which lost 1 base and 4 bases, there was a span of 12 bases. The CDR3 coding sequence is TGTGCCAGCAGCGTACGGCCGGGGTGGAATCAGCCCCAGCATTTT. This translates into CASSVRPGWNQPQHF.

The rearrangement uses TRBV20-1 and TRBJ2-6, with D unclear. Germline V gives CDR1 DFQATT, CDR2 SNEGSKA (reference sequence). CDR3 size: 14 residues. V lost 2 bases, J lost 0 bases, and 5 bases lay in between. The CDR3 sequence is CSARQNSGANVLTF. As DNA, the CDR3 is TGCAGTGCTAGACAGAACTCTGGGGCCAACGTCCTGACTTTC.

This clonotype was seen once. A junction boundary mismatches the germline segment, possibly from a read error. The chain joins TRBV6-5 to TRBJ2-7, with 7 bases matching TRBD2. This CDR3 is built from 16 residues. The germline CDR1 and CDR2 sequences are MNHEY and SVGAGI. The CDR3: CASSLNPGTTSYEQCF. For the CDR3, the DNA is TGTGCCAGCAGCCTTAACCCCGGGACTACCTCCTACGAGCAGTGCTTC.

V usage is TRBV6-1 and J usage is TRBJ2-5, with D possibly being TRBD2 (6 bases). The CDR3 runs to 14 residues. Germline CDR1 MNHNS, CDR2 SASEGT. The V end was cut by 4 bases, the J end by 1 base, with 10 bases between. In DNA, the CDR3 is TGTGCCAGCAGTGGGGACTGGTCCCAAGAGACCCAGTACTTC. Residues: CASSGDWSQETQYF.

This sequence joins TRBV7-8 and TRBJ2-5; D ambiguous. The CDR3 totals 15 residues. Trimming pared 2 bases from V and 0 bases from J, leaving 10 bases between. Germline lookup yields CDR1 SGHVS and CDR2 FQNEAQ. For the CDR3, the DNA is TGTGCCAGCAGCTTAAGCACCGGAAACCAAGAGACCCAGTACTTC. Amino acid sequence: CASSLSTGNQETQYF.

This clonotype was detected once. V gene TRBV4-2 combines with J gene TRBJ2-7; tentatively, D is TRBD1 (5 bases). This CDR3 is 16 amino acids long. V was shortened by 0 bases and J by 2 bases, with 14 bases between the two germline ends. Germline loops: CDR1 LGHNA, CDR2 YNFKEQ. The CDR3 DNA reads TGTGCCAGCAGCCAAGAGAAGGGGATAGGGGCCTACGAGCAGTACTTC. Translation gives CASSQEKGIGAYEQYF.

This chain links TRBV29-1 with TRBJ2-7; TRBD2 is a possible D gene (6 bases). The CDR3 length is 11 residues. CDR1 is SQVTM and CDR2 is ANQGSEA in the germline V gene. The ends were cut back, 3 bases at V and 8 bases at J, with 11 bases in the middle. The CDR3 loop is CSVDLREKQYF. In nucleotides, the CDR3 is TGCAGCGTTGACCTCCGGGAGAAGCAGTACTTC.

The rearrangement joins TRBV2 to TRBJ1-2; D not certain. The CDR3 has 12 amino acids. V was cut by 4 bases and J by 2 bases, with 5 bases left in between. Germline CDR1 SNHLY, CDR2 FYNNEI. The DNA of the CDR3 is TGTGCCAGCAGTGTCAAGAACTATGGCTACACCTTC. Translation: CASSVKNYGYTF.

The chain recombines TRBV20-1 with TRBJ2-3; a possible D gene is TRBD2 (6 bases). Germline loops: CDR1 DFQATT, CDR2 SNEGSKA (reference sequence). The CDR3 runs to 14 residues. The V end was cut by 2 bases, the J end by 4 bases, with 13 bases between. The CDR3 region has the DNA TGCAGTGCTAGAATTCTCGGGAGCGCAGATACGCAGTATTTT. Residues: CSARILGSADTQYF.

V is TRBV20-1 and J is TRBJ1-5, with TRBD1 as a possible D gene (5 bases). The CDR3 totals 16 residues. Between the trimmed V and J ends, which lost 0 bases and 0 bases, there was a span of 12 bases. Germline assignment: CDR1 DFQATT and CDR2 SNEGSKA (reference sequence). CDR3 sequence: CSARDPRQYSNQPQHF. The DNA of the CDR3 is TGCAGTGCTAGAGATCCCCGACAGTATAGCAATCAGCCCCAGCATTTT.

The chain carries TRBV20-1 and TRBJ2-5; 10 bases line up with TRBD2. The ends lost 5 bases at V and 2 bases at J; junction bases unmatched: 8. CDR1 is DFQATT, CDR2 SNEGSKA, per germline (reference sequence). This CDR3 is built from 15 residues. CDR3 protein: CSAPRGTSVQETQYF. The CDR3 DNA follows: TGCAGTGCTCCTAGGGGGACTAGCGTTCAAGAGACCCAGTACTTC.

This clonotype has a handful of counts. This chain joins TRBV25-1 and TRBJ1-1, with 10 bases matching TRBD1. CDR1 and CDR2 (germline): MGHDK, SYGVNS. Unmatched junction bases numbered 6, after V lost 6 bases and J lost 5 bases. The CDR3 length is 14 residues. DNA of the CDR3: TGTGCCAGCAGACAGACAGGGGGCGAAACTGAAGCTTTCTTT. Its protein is CASRQTGGETEAFF.

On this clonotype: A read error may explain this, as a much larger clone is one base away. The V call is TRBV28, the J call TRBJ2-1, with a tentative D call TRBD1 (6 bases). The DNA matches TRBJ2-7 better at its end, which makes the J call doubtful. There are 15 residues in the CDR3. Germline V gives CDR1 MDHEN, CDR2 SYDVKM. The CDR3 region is CASTPWAGDGNEQYF. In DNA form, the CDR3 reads TGTGCCAGTACCCCCTGGGCAGGGGACGGCAATGAGCAGTACTTC.

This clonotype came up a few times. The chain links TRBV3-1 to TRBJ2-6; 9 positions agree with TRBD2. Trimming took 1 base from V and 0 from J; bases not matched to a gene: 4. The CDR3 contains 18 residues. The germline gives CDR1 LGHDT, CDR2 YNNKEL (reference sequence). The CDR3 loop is CASSQAGLASSGANVLTF. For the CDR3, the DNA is TGTGCCAGCAGCCAAGCGGGACTAGCCAGCTCTGGGGCCAACGTCCTGACTTTC.

This CDR3 reads CASSQVGQGVGNEQFF. CDR3 coding DNA: TGTGCCAGCAGCCAAGTCGGTCAGGGGGTGGGTAATGAGCAGTTCTTC. The chain is built from TRBV4-2 and TRBJ2-1; 7 bases fit TRBD1. The CDR3 length is 16 residues. CDR1 is LGHNA, CDR2 YNFKEQ, per germline. The V and J ends lost 1 base and 7 bases, in that order; junction bases with no gene match: 10.

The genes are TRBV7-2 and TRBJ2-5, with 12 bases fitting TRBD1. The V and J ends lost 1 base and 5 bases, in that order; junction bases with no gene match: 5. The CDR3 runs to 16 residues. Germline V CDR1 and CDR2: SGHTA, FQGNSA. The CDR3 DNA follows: TGTGCCAGCAGCTTAGGCCTGGGGACAGGGGGCGAGACCCAGTACTTC. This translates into CASSLGLGTGGETQYF.

CDR3 DNA: TGTGCCATTAGCGGGAGTCCGGCCGAAAGCACAGATACGCAGTATTTT. Translating gives CAISGSPAESTDTQYF. The chain is built from TRBV24-1 and TRBJ2-3; 9 positions match TRBD2. J lost 0 bases, V lost 11 bases, and 11 bases had no gene match. Germline V lookup: CDR1 KGHDR, CDR2 SFDVKD. The CDR3 extends over 16 amino acids.

As DNA, the CDR3 is TGTGCCAGCAAGCCGGGACCAGCACGGCTTGGTGAGCAGTTCTTC. It codes for CASKPGPARLGEQFF. The chain has TRBV2 and TRBJ2-1; tentatively, D is TRBD1 or TRBD2 (5 bases each). Germline V gene data show CDR1 as SNHLY and CDR2 as FYNNEI. The ends were cut back, 7 bases at V and 9 bases at J, with 22 bases in the middle. The CDR3 runs to 15 residues.

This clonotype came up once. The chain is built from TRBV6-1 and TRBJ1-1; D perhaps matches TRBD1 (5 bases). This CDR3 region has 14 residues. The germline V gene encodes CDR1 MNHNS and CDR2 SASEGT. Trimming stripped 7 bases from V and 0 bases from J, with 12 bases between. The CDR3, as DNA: TGTGCCAGCACCCCCGGGGCGGTGAACACTGAAGCTTTCTTT. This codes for CASTPGAVNTEAFF.

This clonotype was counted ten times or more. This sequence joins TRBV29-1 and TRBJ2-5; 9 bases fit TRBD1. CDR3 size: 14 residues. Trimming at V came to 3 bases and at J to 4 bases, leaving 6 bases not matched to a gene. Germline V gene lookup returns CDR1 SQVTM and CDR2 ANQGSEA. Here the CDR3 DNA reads TGCAGCGTTGAGGACAGGGGAACAAGAGAGACCCAGTACTTC. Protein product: CSVEDRGTRETQYF.